This T cell receptor (beta chain) was captured by sequencing in a study of CD8 T cells in Susac syndrome. This CDR3 comprises 16 residues. The germline CDR1 and CDR2 sequences are SNHLY and FYNNEI. V was pared by 6 bases and J by 0 bases, with 8 bases of the junction left unmatched. Random hexamers served to reverse transcribe about 0.45 to 1 ug RNA. The CDR3 of TCR beta was amplified by immunoSEQ multiplex PCR across 54 Vbeta and 13 Jbeta. From the immunoSEQ multiplex PCR reads, TCRdb called clonotypes with MiXCR, one entry per CDR3 protein. The sample includes over 150,000 distinct CDR3 sequences, around 93% of them seen just once.

The origin of this receptor is a human donor with multiple sclerosis. V gene TRBV2 combines with J gene TRBJ2-1; 7 nucleotides agree with TRBD1. Sequencing was performed on CD4+ T cells from PBMCs. In DNA form, the CDR3 reads TGTGCCAGCAGCCGACGCAGGGGGAGCTCCTACAATGAGCAGTTCTTC. It translates to CASSRRRGSSYNEQFF.